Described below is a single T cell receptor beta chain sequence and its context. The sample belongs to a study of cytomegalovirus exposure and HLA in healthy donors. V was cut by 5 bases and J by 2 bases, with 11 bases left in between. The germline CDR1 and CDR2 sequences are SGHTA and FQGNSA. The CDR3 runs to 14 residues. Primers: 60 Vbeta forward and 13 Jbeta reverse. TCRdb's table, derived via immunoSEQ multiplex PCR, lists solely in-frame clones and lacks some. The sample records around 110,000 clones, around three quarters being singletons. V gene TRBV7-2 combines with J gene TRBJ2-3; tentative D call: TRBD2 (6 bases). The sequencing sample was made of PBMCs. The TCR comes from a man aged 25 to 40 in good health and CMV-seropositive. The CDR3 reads CASSPGLLTDTQYF. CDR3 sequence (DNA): TGTGCCAGCAGCCCCGGACTACTCACAGATACGCAGTATTTT.